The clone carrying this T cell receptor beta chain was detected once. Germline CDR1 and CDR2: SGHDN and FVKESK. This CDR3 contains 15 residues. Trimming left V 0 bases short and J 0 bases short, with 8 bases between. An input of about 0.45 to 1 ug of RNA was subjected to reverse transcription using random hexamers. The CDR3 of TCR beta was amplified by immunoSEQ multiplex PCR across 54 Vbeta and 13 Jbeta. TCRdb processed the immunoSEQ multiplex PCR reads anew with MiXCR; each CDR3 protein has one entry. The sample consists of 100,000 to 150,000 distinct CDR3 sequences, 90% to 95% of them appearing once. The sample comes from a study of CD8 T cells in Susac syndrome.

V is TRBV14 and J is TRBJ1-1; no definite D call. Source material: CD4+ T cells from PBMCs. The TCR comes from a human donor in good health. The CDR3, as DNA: TGTGCCAGCAGCCAAGATTTTGGGATGAACACTGAAGCTTTCTTT. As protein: CASSQDFGMNTEAFF.